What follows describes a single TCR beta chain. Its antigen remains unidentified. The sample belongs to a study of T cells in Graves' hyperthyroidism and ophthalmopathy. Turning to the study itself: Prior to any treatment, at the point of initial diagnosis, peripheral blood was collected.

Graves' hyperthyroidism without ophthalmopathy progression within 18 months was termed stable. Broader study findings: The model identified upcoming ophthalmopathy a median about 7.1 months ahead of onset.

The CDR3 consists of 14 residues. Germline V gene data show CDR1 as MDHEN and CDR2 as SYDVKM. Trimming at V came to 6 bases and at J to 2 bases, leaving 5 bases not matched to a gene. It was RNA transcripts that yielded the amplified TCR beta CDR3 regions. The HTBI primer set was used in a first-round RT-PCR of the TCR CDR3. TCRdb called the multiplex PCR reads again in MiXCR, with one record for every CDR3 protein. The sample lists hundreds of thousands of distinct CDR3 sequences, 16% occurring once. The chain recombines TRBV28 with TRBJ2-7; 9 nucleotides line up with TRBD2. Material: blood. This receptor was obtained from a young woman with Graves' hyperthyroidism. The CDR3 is CASSDSGSPYEQYF. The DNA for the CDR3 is TGTGCCAGCAGCGATAGCGGGAGCCCCTACGAGCAGTACTTC.